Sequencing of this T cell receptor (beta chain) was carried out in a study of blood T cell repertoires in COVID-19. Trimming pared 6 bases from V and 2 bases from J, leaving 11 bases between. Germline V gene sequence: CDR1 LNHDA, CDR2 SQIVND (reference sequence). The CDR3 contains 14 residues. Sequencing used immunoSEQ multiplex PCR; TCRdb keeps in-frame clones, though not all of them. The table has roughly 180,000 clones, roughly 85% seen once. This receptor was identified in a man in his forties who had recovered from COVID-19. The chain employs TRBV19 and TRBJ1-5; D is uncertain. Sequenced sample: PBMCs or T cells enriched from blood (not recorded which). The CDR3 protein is CASSTGVGNQPQHF. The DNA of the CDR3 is TGTGCCAGTAGCACCGGAGTGGGCAATCAGCCCCAGCATTTT.